This TCR beta chain derives from a study of graft-versus-host responses after intestinal transplantation. At the level of the study: Among the recipients, transplants were multivisceral, liver-intestinal, or isolated intestinal. Following induction with anti-thymocyte globulin, all recipients were given tacrolimus and steroids for three to four years. Study observations and caveats: GvH clones were identified in recipient marrow, with some first appearing in ileum or blood.

Sequenced by immunoSEQ multiplex PCR; TCRdb stores in-frame clones only, minus some. Among about 100,000 clones listed, roughly 87% were seen once. Germline CDR1 and CDR2: SGDLS and YYNGEE. The CDR3 loop spans 15 amino acids. J was trimmed by 3 bases and V by 5 bases; bases with no gene match: 4. As for this clone: Its antigen is not known.

The chain recombines TRBV9 with TRBJ2-2, with 10 bases fitting TRBD1. The TCR sequence derives from a human donor who was the organ donor for an intestinal transplant. The source material was unstimulated CD4+ T cells sorted from spleen or lymph node cells, sampled before transplant. The CDR3 nucleotides are TGTGCCAGCAGGACAGGGGGCGGGGACACCGGGGAGCTGTTTTTT. It yields the protein CASRTGGGDTGELFF. The full variable domain, completed using reference TRBV9 and TRBJ2-2, is DSGVTQTPKHLITATGQRVTLRCSPRSGDLSVYWYQQSLDQGLQFLIQYYNGEERAKGNILERFSAQQFPDLHSELNLSSLELGDSALYFCASRTGGGDTGELFFGEGSRLTVL.